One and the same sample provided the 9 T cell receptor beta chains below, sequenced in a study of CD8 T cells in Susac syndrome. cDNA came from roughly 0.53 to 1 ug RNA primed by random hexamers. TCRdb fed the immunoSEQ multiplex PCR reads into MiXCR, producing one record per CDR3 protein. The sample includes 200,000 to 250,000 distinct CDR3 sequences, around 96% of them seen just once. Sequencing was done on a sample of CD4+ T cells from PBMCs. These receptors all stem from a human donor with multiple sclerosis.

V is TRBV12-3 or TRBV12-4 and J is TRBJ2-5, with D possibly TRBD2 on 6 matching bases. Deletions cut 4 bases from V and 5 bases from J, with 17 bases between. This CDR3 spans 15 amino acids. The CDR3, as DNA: TGTGCCAGCAGTTGGAGGGGCGCCAGAGGGGAGACCCAGTACTTC. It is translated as CASSWRGARGETQYF.

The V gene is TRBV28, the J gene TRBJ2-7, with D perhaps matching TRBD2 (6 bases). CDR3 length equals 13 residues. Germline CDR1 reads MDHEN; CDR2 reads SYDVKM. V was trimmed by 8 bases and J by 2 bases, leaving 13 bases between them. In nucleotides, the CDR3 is TGTGCCAGCTTGGGACTCATCGCCTACGAGCAGTACTTC. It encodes CASLGLIAYEQYF.

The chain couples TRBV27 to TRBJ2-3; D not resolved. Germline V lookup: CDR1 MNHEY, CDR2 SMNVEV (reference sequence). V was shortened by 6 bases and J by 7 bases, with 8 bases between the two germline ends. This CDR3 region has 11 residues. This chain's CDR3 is CASRLTNTQYF. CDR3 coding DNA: TGTGCCAGCAGGCTTACAAATACGCAGTATTTT.

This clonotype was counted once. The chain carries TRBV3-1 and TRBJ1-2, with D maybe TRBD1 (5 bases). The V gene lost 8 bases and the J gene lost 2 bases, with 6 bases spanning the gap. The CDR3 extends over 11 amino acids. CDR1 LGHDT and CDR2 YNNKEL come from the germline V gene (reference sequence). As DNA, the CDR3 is TGTGCCAGCCGGGGGAACTATGGCTACACCTTC. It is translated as CASRGNYGYTF.

DNA of the CDR3: TGTGCCAGCAGCTTGGACAGTAACTATGGCTACACCTTC. Translating gives CASSLDSNYGYTF. The chain links TRBV7-2 to TRBJ1-2, with D tentatively TRBD1 (6 bases). The CDR3 contains 13 residues. The V gene's germline CDR1 is SGHTA and CDR2 FQGNSA. V was pared by 3 bases and J by 1 base, with 6 bases between.

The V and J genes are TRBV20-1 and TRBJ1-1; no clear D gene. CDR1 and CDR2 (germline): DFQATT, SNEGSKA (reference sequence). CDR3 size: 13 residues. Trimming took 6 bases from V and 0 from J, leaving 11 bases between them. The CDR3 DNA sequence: TGCAGTGCCCGGAGCGCCCTGAACACTGAAGCTTTCTTT. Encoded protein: CSARSALNTEAFF.

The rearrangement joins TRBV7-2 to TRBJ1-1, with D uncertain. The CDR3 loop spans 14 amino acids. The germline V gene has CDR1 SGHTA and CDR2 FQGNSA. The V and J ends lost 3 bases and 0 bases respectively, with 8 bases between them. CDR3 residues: CASSLGGLNTEAFF. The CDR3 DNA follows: TGTGCCAGCAGCTTGGGCGGGCTGAACACTGAAGCTTTCTTT.

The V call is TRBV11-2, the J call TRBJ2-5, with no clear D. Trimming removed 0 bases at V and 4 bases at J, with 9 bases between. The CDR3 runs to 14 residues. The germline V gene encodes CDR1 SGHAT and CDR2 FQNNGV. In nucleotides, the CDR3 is TGTGCCAGCAGCTTAGATGTGGGTAGAGAGACCCAGTACTTC. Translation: CASSLDVGRETQYF.

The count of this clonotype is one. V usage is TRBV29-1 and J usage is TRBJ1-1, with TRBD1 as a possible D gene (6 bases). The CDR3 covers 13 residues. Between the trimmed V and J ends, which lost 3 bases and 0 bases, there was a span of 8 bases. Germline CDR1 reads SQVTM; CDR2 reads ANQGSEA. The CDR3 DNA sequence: TGCAGCGTTGATTACAGGGTGAACACTGAAGCTTTCTTT. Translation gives CSVDYRVNTEAFF. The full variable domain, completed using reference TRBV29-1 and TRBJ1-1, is SAVISQKPSRDICQRGTSLTIQCQVDSQVTMMFWYRQQPGQSLTLIATANQGSEATYESGFVIDKFPISRPNLTFSTLTVSNMSPEDSSIYLCSVDYRVNTEAFFGQGTRLTVV.